The 3 T cell receptor beta chains in this list originate from one sample, sequenced in a study of blood T cell repertoires in COVID-19. Clones were read by immunoSEQ multiplex PCR, and TCRdb kept only the in-frame ones, dropping some. The sample contains tens of thousands of clones, about 73% of which appear only once. The source material was peripheral blood. These receptor sequences come from a man in his 60s with acute or convalescent COVID-19.

The chain is built from TRBV19 and TRBJ2-4; D is uncertain. CDR3 length: 12 amino acids. The ends were cut back, 8 bases at V and 8 bases at J, with 13 bases in the middle. Germline CDR1 is LNHDA and CDR2 is SQIVND (reference sequence). CDR3 in DNA: TGTGCCAGTTCCAGGCCACCGGACATTCAGTACTTC. It encodes CASSRPPDIQYF.

In its sample, this clone was seen once. V and J are TRBV28 and TRBJ2-2; 9 bases match TRBD2. This CDR3 spans 15 amino acids. Germline V gives CDR1 MDHEN, CDR2 SYDVKM. V was clipped by 4 bases and J by 4 bases; unmatched bases: 4. CDR3 nucleotide sequence: TGTGCCAGCAGTTACAGCGGGGGGACCACCGGGGAGCTGTTTTTT. Translation gives CASSYSGGTTGELFF.

This sequence joins TRBV6-2 or TRBV6-3 and TRBJ1-5; D is ambiguous. With 0 bases removed from V and 4 bases from J, the gap between germline ends came to 13 bases. CDR3 size: 16 residues. Germline V lookup: CDR1 MNHEY, CDR2 SVGEGT. CDR3 nucleotides: TGTGCCAGCAGTTACTCGAGGTCGGGCGGGAATCAGCCCCAGCATTTT. This sequence encodes CASSYSRSGGNQPQHF.